This T cell receptor (beta chain) was sequenced for a study of blood T cell repertoires in COVID-19. The overall study: Whether acute or convalescent, the COVID-19 samples came from the United States, Italy and Spain. Sources were T cells, B-cell-depleted T cells, or PBMCs; the material itself was cDNA or gDNA.

Per the study methods: Researchers report that nucleated cell counts were estimated from reference gene primer amplification. Method: immunoSEQ multiplex PCR; TCRdb's copy keeps in-frame clones and lacks some. V and J calls and clone size come straight from that table; D and trimming were deduced from the DNA. Counted here are about 150,000 clones, 87% occurring once; the ten biggest clones make up 8.6%. This CDR3 spans 12 amino acids. With 6 bases removed from V and 10 bases from J, the gap between germline ends came to 13 bases. The receptor was derived from a woman aged 45-65 years with active or convalescent COVID-19. The rearrangement links TRBV12-3 or TRBV12-4 to TRBJ2-1; a weak D match, TRBD2 (6 bases). Material for sequencing was peripheral blood. Here the CDR3 reads CASRSLAGEQFF. CDR3 DNA: TGTGCCAGCAGATCTCTGGCGGGGGAGCAGTTCTTC.